This T cell receptor (beta chain) was sequenced for a study of T cells in Graves' hyperthyroidism and ophthalmopathy. This clonotype was observed at least ten times. The antigen is unknown. The CDR3 sequence is 15 residues long. The germline gives CDR1 MNHNS, CDR2 SASEGT. Germline trimming cut 6 bases from V and 5 bases from J; bases unmatched to any gene: 6. General study points: Expanded thyroid clonotypes (above 0.001) were mostly also found in blood.

A lack of ophthalmopathy progression within 18 months defined stable Graves' hyperthyroidism. Exclusion of a patient resulted from uncontrolled infection, other autoimmune disease, pregnancy or lactation. Isolation of PBMCs was performed on 8.5 to 10 ml fresh peripheral blood. The source material, RNA transcripts, was used to amplify TCR beta CDR3 regions. First-round RT-PCR with HTBI primers amplified the TCR CDR3 region. TCRdb reprocessed the multiplex PCR reads via MiXCR and lists one record per CDR3 protein. The data contain approximately 600,000 distinct CDR3 sequences, roughly 15% of them singletons.

The chain employs TRBV6-1 and TRBJ2-1; TRBD2 matches 11 bases. This TCR was sampled from a woman in her 30s with Graves' hyperthyroidism. The sample comprised blood. The CDR3 nucleotides are TGTGCCAGCAGAGTGGGACTAGCGGCCAACAATGAGCAGTTCTTC. Its protein product is CASRVGLAANNEQFF.